Here is one TCR beta chain with its context. V dropped 0 bases and J dropped 8 bases, with 11 bases sitting between them. Per the germline V gene, CDR1 is SQVTM and CDR2 is ANQGSEA. The length of the CDR3 is 13 residues. The sample is drawn from a study of response to subunit inactivated influenza vaccine. MiXCR, run by TCRdb on the RT-PCR reads, gives a single entry per CDR3 protein. The repertoire has just under 550,000 distinct CDR3 sequences, around 21% of them found once; the top ten carry approximately 3%. This sample also appeared in a second study, on T cells expressing NK-cell markers. This second study notes: Researchers built TCR beta cDNA using 5'RACE template switching with UMIs. Of the CD8+ T cells in roughly 6 donors, 1.0-7.0% belonged to dominant NKG2C+ clonotypes.

The V gene is TRBV29-1, the J gene TRBJ2-1; D is unclear. The clonotype originates from a man between 45 and 60 years old who received an inactivated influenza vaccine. This material consisted of CD4+ T cells sorted from PBMCs, taken about 11 days after vaccination. The DNA of the CDR3 is TGCAGCGTTGAAGATCGAAGTCGCTATGAGCAGTTCTTC. It is translated as CSVEDRSRYEQFF.